Presented here are 29 T cell receptor beta chains from one specimen sequenced in a study of blood T cell repertoires in COVID-19. Repertoires were generated with immunoSEQ multiplex PCR, while TCRdb's copy carries only in-frame clones and drops some. The sample contains roughly 100,000 clones, 70% to 90% of which appear only once. The sample taken for sequencing was peripheral blood. The receptors derive from a human donor in a cohort sampled during active COVID-19.

This clone was seen a few times. V is TRBV7-9 and J is TRBJ1-1; perhaps TRBD1 as D (6 bases). Per the germline V gene, CDR1 is SEHNR and CDR2 is FQNEAQ (reference sequence). The CDR3 totals 15 residues. Trimming pared 7 bases from V and 7 bases from J, leaving 22 bases between. The CDR3, as DNA: TGTGCCAGCACCTCCTCATTGCTGGGGGCAGTTGAAGCTTTCTTT. Translating gives CASTSSLLGAVEAFF. Drawing the rest from reference TRBV7-9 and TRBJ1-1, the complete variable domain is DTGVSQNPRHKITKRGQNVTFRCDPISEHNRLYWYRQTLGQGPEFLTYFQNEAQLEKSRLLSDRFSAERPKGSFSTLEIQRTEQGDSAMYLCASTSSLLGAVEAFFGQGTRLTVV.

The chain has TRBV9 and TRBJ1-4; the D is unclear. The CDR3 totals 14 residues. V was cut by 1 base and J by 7 bases, with 11 bases left in between. Per germline, CDR1 SGDLS and CDR2 YYNGEE. The CDR3 nucleotides read TGTGCCAGCAGCGTATCGGCAGGTAGTGAAAAACTGTTTTTT. Its protein is CASSVSAGSEKLFF.

This clone occurred once. The V call is TRBV6-5, the J call TRBJ2-7; TRBD2 agrees at 8 bases. This CDR3 comprises 15 residues. CDR1 and CDR2 (germline): MNHEY, SVGAGI. The junction had 10 bases not matched to a gene; V was cut back by 5 bases and J by 4 bases. The CDR3 region has the DNA TGTGCCAGCAGTCCGCGAGCGGGAGTGACGTACGAGCAGTACTTC. It encodes CASSPRAGVTYEQYF.

The V and J genes are TRBV20-1 and TRBJ1-1; a weak D match, TRBD1 (6 bases). Germline values: CDR1 DFQATT, CDR2 SNEGSKA (reference sequence). V shed 5 bases and J shed 11 bases, with 15 bases lying between them. The CDR3 is 11 residues long. The CDR3 nucleotides read TGCAGTGCTGAGCGGGACACTGGGGCTTTCTTT. Its protein product is CSAERDTGAFF.

CDR3 in amino acids: CATKTSGVYYEQYF. As DNA, the CDR3 is TGTGCCACCAAGACTAGCGGAGTCTATTACGAGCAGTACTTC. The V and J genes are TRBV6-6 and TRBJ2-7, with 9 nucleotides matching TRBD2. V lost 10 bases to trimming and J lost 4 bases; unmatched junction nucleotides: 11. Germline V CDR1 and CDR2: MNHNY, SVGAGI (reference sequence). There are 14 residues in the CDR3.

The chain carries TRBV27 and TRBJ2-7, with 9 bases identical to TRBD2. The germline gives CDR1 MNHEY, CDR2 SMNVEV (reference sequence). The V segment lost 2 bases and the J segment 7 bases; nucleotides outside the gene matches: 9. The CDR3 extends over 15 amino acids. CDR3 nucleotides: TGTGCCAGCAGTTTAGGACTAGCGCGTTCTGGAGAGCAGTACTTC. Translation: CASSLGLARSGEQYF.

This clone showed up just once. This chain joins TRBV5-1 and TRBJ2-1; a weak D match, TRBD1 (6 bases). This CDR3 spans 15 amino acids. V shed 2 bases and J shed 9 bases, with 18 bases lying between them. Germline V gene lookup returns CDR1 SGHRS and CDR2 YFSETQ. DNA for the CDR3: TGCGCCAGCAGCTTTACGAGGGGGTCATGGACTGAGCAGTTCTTC. Translated: CASSFTRGSWTEQFF. The full variable domain, with the rest looked up from reference TRBV5-1 and TRBJ2-1, is KAGVTQTPRYLIKTRGQQVTLSCSPISGHRSVSWYQQTPGQGLQFLFEYFSETQRNKGNFPGRFSGRQFSNSRSEMNVSTLELGDSALYLCASSFTRGSWTEQFFGPGTRLTVL.

The rearrangement joins TRBV27 to TRBJ2-2; the match to TRBD2 covers 9 bases. Germline V CDR1 and CDR2: MNHEY, SMNVEV (reference sequence). This CDR3 comprises 16 residues. V dropped 8 bases and J dropped 2; count of bases not matched to a gene: 9. The CDR3 DNA follows: TGTGCCAGCGGCCGACTAGCGGCGCACAACACCGGGGAGCTGTTTTTT. Protein sequence: CASGRLAAHNTGELFF.

This clone occurred many times. J is TRBJ2-2 and V is TRBV7-9, with 8 positions matching TRBD1. The CDR3 contains 15 residues. The V gene end was trimmed by 5 bases and the J gene end by 1 base; junction bases not matched to a gene: 3. Germline-derived CDR1 and CDR2 are SEHNR and FQNEAQ (reference sequence). CDR3 nucleotide sequence: TGTGCCAGCAGCACCGGACAGGGGAACACCGGGGAGCTGTTTTTT. As protein: CASSTGQGNTGELFF. Variable domain in full (rest from reference TRBV7-9 and TRBJ2-2): DTGVSQNPRHKITKRGQNVTFRCDPISEHNRLYWYRQTLGQGPEFLTYFQNEAQLEKSRLLSDRFSAERPKGSFSTLEIQRTEQGDSAMYLCASSTGQGNTGELFFGEGSRLTVL.

The V and J genes are TRBV2 and TRBJ1-2, with D possibly being TRBD1 (6 bases). The CDR3 consists of 14 residues. Germline V gives CDR1 SNHLY, CDR2 FYNNEI. V lost 3 bases and J lost 6, with 14 bases in between. As DNA, the CDR3 is TGTGCCAGCAGTGAGTCCCAGGGGCAGCATGGCTACACCTTC. It is translated as CASSESQGQHGYTF.

This chain joins TRBV11-3 and TRBJ2-1, with 7 bases that match TRBD2. J lost 7 bases, V lost 1 base, and 7 bases had no gene match. This CDR3 has 15 residues. The germline V gene has CDR1 SGHNT and CDR2 YENEEA. CDR3 bases: TGTGCCAGCAGCTTAGTGTCGGGGGGAATAAATGAGCAGTTCTTC. Its translation: CASSLVSGGINEQFF. Full variable domain (outside the CDR3, taken from reference TRBV11-3 and TRBJ2-1): EAGVVQSPRYKIIEKKQPVAFWCNPISGHNTLYWYLQNLGQGPELLIRYENEEAVDDSQLPKDRFSAERLKGVDSTLKIQPAELGDSAVYLCASSLVSGGINEQFFGPGTRLTVL.

The chain links TRBV12-5 to TRBJ2-3; TRBD2 agrees at 10 bases. The CDR3 has 15 residues. The V gene end was trimmed by 5 bases and the J gene end by 2 bases; junction bases not matched to a gene: 4. Germline V lookup: CDR1 LGHNT, CDR2 FRNRAP. The CDR3, as DNA: TGTGCTAGTGGTCGTGGACTAGCGGACACAGATACGCAGTATTTT. It translates to CASGRGLADTDTQYF.

This chain uses TRBV11-2 with TRBJ2-5; 8 bases map to TRBD1. The CDR3 covers 14 residues. Per the germline V gene, CDR1 is SGHAT and CDR2 is FQNNGV. The J segment lost 5 bases and the V segment lost 4 bases, leaving 6 bases of the junction unmatched. The CDR3 DNA sequence: TGTGCCAGCAGCTCCGGACAGGGAAGGGAGACCCAGTACTTC. It yields the protein CASSSGQGRETQYF.

The J gene is TRBJ1-5, the V gene TRBV6-5; a weak D match, TRBD1 (5 bases). The CDR3 is made up of 12 amino acids. Looked up from germline, CDR1 is MNHEY and CDR2 is SVGAGI. With 7 bases removed from V and 7 bases from J, the gap between germline ends came to 11 bases. CDR3 protein: CASNRAGQPQHF. CDR3 sequence (DNA): TGTGCCAGCAACCGGGCAGGGCAGCCCCAGCATTTT.

The J gene is TRBJ2-7, the V gene TRBV25-1, with 8 bases lining up with TRBD1. Germline V CDR1 and CDR2: MGHDK, SYGVNS. The V and J ends lost 10 bases and 3 bases, in that order; junction bases with no gene match: 5. The CDR3 is 12 amino acids. In DNA, the CDR3 is TGTGCCACCGGACAGGGTCTCTACGAGCAGTACTTC. As protein: CATGQGLYEQYF.

The chain recombines TRBV5-1 with TRBJ2-1; TRBD2 might be the D (6 bases). V dropped 4 bases and J dropped 8 bases, with 28 bases sitting between them. Looked up from germline, CDR1 is SGHRS and CDR2 is YFSETQ. The CDR3 is 18 amino acids. The CDR3, as DNA: TGCGCCAGCAGCCTGAGGATGCTAAAAACGGGATCGGGAGATGAGCAGTTCTTC. Its translation is CASSLRMLKTGSGDEQFF.

The V and J genes are TRBV4-1 and TRBJ2-7, with TRBD2 as a possible D gene (7 bases). The germline V gene encodes CDR1 MGHRA and CDR2 YSYEKL. There are 15 residues in the CDR3. Trimming removed 0 bases at V and 4 bases at J, with 13 bases between. The CDR3 DNA follows: TGCGCCAGCAGCCAAGATCGGGGAGGGGGTTACGAGCAGTACTTC. It is translated as CASSQDRGGGYEQYF.

This clone has only one observation. The chain is built from TRBV11-3 and TRBJ2-2; D perhaps matches TRBD1 (8 bases). V was cut by 4 bases and J by 7 bases, with 13 bases left in between. Germline V CDR1 and CDR2: SGHNT, YENEEA. The CDR3 loop spans 14 amino acids. The CDR3 protein is CASSSTGGDGELFF. The CDR3 bases are TGTGCCAGCAGCTCAACAGGGGGGGACGGGGAGCTGTTTTTT.

The V and J genes are TRBV28 and TRBJ1-1; D gene unclear. V was cut by 5 bases and J by 1 base, with 8 bases left in between. Germline CDR1 reads MDHEN; CDR2 reads SYDVKM. The CDR3 sequence is 13 residues long. DNA of the CDR3: TGTGCCAGCAGTGACATACGGAACACTGAAGCTTTCTTT. This translates into CASSDIRNTEAFF.

V is TRBV5-1 and J is TRBJ1-1, with 7 bases that match TRBD1. This CDR3 comprises 16 residues. CDR1 and CDR2 (germline): SGHRS, YFSETQ. V shed 2 bases, J shed 0 bases, and the junction held 7 bases outside the gene matches. The CDR3 coding sequence is TGCGCCAGCAGCTTAATGACAGGGACGTTGAACACTGAAGCTTTCTTT. It specifies CASSLMTGTLNTEAFF.

This sequence joins TRBV5-1 and TRBJ1-6; possibly TRBD1 for D (6 bases). The CDR3 totals 15 residues. Trimming pared 2 bases from V and 7 bases from J, leaving 13 bases between. The germline CDR1 and CDR2 sequences are SGHRS and YFSETQ. The CDR3 DNA follows: TGCGCCAGCAGCTTTGACAGGATTGAAAATTCACCCCTCCACTTT. The encoded protein is CASSFDRIENSPLHF.

This sequence joins TRBV19 and TRBJ1-6; 9 positions agree with TRBD1. This CDR3 is 15 amino acids long. Trimming cost V 6 bases and J 3 bases; bases outside gene matches: 3. Germline loops: CDR1 LNHDA, CDR2 SQIVND (reference sequence). The CDR3 region is CASSTGQGYNSPLHF. CDR3 DNA sequence: TGTGCCAGTAGCACGGGACAGGGCTATAATTCACCCCTCCACTTT.

The chain has TRBV18 and TRBJ2-7, with 7 bases matching TRBD2. Germline V gene sequence: CDR1 KGHSH, CDR2 LQKENI. J lost 3 bases, V lost 3 bases, and 8 bases had no gene match. The CDR3 totals 15 residues. CDR3: CASSPASGLNYEQYF. CDR3 sequence (DNA): TGTGCCAGCTCACCGGCTTCGGGACTAAACTACGAGCAGTACTTC.

The chain couples TRBV7-9 to TRBJ1-4; maybe TRBD1 (6 bases). Germline-derived CDR1 and CDR2 are SEHNR and FQNEAQ (reference sequence). The CDR3 is 14 amino acids. V was trimmed by 4 bases and J by 7 bases, leaving 13 bases between them. This chain's CDR3 is CASSSGAGGEKLFF. Written as DNA, the CDR3 is TGTGCCAGCAGCTCAGGGGCGGGAGGTGAAAAACTGTTTTTT.

This clone was seen a few times. The V call is TRBV5-1, the J call TRBJ2-3, with 9 bases aligning to TRBD1. Per germline, CDR1 SGHRS and CDR2 YFSETQ. V lost 4 bases and J lost 1; bases outside the gene matches: 1. This CDR3 is built from 14 residues. CDR3 in DNA: TGCGCCAGCAGCGGGGACAGGGGCACAGATACGCAGTATTTT. Protein product: CASSGDRGTDTQYF.

The chain joins TRBV7-7 to TRBJ2-5; 9 bases agree with TRBD1. Germline CDR1 SSHAT, CDR2 FNYEAQ (reference sequence). Trimming cost V 4 bases and J 5 bases; bases outside gene matches: 8. The CDR3 loop spans 15 amino acids. CDR3 region: CASSSPGQGEETQYF. CDR3 in DNA: TGTGCCAGCAGCTCCCCGGGACAGGGAGAGGAGACCCAGTACTTC.

This clone has a handful of counts. The chain couples TRBV2 to TRBJ2-7, with 8 bases that match TRBD1. Trimming cost V 6 bases and J 3 bases; bases outside gene matches: 7. The CDR3 extends over 14 amino acids. Germline V gene data show CDR1 as SNHLY and CDR2 as FYNNEI. The CDR3 protein is CASRLGQGHYEQYF. As DNA, the CDR3 is TGTGCCAGCAGACTCGGACAGGGCCACTACGAGCAGTACTTC.

The rearrangement joins TRBV14 to TRBJ2-3; no definite D call. With 2 bases removed from V and 6 bases from J, the gap between germline ends came to 6 bases. CDR1 SGHDN and CDR2 FVKESK come from the germline V gene. The CDR3 covers 12 residues. Here the CDR3 reads CASSQWADTQYF. DNA for the CDR3: TGTGCCAGCAGCCAATGGGCTGATACGCAGTATTTT.

The V call is TRBV3-1 (or the pseudogene TRBV3-2), the J call TRBJ1-5; TRBD1 matches 8 bases. Germline V CDR1 and CDR2: LGHDT, YNNKEL (reference sequence). The CDR3 is 21 amino acids. After removal of 3 bases from V and 0 bases from J, the junction contained 19 bases not matched to a gene. CDR3 sequence: CASSQDRDPRHGGYSNQPQHF. The CDR3 DNA follows: TGTGCCAGCAGCCAGGACAGGGACCCGAGGCACGGGGGTTATAGCAATCAGCCCCAGCATTTT.